These T cell receptor beta chains were read from a single sample in a study of PD-1 blockade in classical Hodgkin lymphoma. This table comes from immunoSEQ multiplex PCR, and its TCRdb copy is limited to in-frame clones, with some not included. The table has approximately 100,000 clones, 75% to 90% seen once. Sequenced material: peripheral blood mononuclear cells (PBMCs), taken before the second cycle of nivolumab. Source of these receptors: a human donor with classical Hodgkin lymphoma. CDR3s include the opening cysteine and the closing phenylalanine or tryptophan. The D gene is left open where the match is weak.

- TRBV19 CATRENYEQYF
- TRBV25-1 CATHSRSGNTIYF
TRBD2 TRBV9 CASSAAAGWGTDTQYF
TRBD2 TRBV6-6 CASSYSWLAENNEQFF
- TRBV4-1 CASSRDGNTEAFF
TRBD2 TRBV4-3 CASSRQGPSGGVNTGELFF
- TRBV14 CASSLRPLFGQYF
- TRBV6-5 CASSRGPNTEAFF
- TRBV6-5 CASSYSWGAGDTQYF
- TRBV6-6 CASSYSIGLETQYF
- TRBV4-1 CASSQEGDRWSNQPQHF
- TRBV7-6 CASSQTRVTYEQYF
- TRBV28 CASGTQSSYNSPLHF
TRBD1 TRBV6-6 CASSQGPISPLHF
TRBD1 TRBV9 CASSPWDSSEYEQYF
- TRBV19 CASSIVGSNQPQHF
TRBD2 TRBV15 CATSRDSGGADTQYF
TRBD1 TRBV6-6 CASSYSGGADGYTF
- TRBV10-1 CASSESVIGGRYNEQFF
- TRBV4-3 CASSQGTGGNTEAFF